Listed here is a single TCR beta chain. The CDR3 length is 14 residues. The germline CDR1 and CDR2 sequences are SGDLS and YYNGEE. The ends lost 2 bases at V and 4 bases at J; junction bases unmatched: 2. Clones were sequenced by immunoSEQ multiplex PCR, and TCRdb holds only the in-frame ones, with some missing. This sample yields 14,000 or so clones, of which 30% are seen a single time; 6.2% belongs to the top ten. The data were obtained in a study of tumour-infiltrating T cells in Burkitt lymphoma. Material for sequencing was tumor tissue. The rearrangement uses TRBV9 and TRBJ2-3; 9 positions match TRBD2. The receptor comes from a human donor with diffuse large B-cell lymphoma. CDR3 nucleotides: TGTGCCAGCAGCGTTAGCGGGGGCGCAGATACGCAGTATTTT. Translating it yields CASSVSGGADTQYF.